One and the same sample provided the 15 T cell receptor beta chains below, sequenced in a study of shared clonotypes between healthy human individuals. TCRdb's table, derived via immunoSEQ multiplex PCR, lists solely in-frame clones and lacks some. The sample holds 1 million to 1.2 million clones, 60% to 85% seen once. Sequencing input: memory CD4+ T cells from PBMCs. Subset noted: CD45RA-negative fraction. These receptor sequences come from a man younger than 35 in good health. Some clones in this sample may be carry-over from other donors' samples.

The chain has TRBV10-1 and TRBJ1-1; D is unresolved. Trimming shortened V by 7 bases and J by 1 base, and 10 bases separated the two germline ends. Germline CDR1 reads WNHNN; CDR2 reads SYGVQD (reference sequence). CDR3 length equals 13 residues. CDR3 in DNA: TGCGCCAGCACTAAGGGTTCGAACACTGAAGCTTTCTTT. This encodes CASTKGSNTEAFF.

This clone was observed once. V is TRBV6-1 and J is TRBJ1-1; no reliable D call. The CDR3 runs 13 residues. Germline loops: CDR1 MNHNS, CDR2 SASEGT. Trimming pared 4 bases from V and 0 bases from J, leaving 6 bases between. CDR3 DNA: TGTGCCAGCAGTGTCAACTTGAACACTGAAGCTTTCTTT. This encodes CASSVNLNTEAFF.

V usage is TRBV5-1 and J usage is TRBJ2-1; 9 nucleotides align to TRBD1. This CDR3 region has 16 residues. J lost 10 bases, V lost 6 bases, and 17 bases had no gene match. CDR1 and CDR2 from the germline V gene are SGHRS and YFSETQ. The DNA for the CDR3 is TGCGCCAGCAAACGCTGGACAGGGGAAACTCTCAGGGAGCAGTTCTTC. Residues: CASKRWTGETLREQFF.

The chain employs TRBV6-5 and TRBJ1-2; 8 bases agree with TRBD1. Germline V CDR1 and CDR2: MNHEY, SVGAGI. The CDR3 has 13 residues. Unmatched junction bases numbered 3, after V lost 6 bases and J lost 3 bases. CDR3 sequence reads: CASRQGDDYGYTF. The CDR3 DNA reads TGTGCCAGCAGACAGGGGGATGACTATGGCTACACCTTC.

This chain uses TRBV29-1 with TRBJ2-7; 8 positions match TRBD2. This CDR3 contains 14 residues. The V and J ends lost 6 bases and 3 bases, in that order; junction bases with no gene match: 10. Germline CDR1 reads SQVTM; CDR2 reads ANQGSEA. CDR3 coding DNA: TGCAGCGTAAAGCATGCGGGGGGAAACTACGAGCAGTACTTC. This translates into CSVKHAGGNYEQYF.

A note on this clone: Sequence at one end of the junction differs from germline and may be a read error. The genes are TRBV20-1 and TRBJ2-1; D possibly corresponds to TRBD2 (5 bases). Germline assignment: CDR1 DFQATT and CDR2 SNEGSKA (reference sequence). This CDR3 has 11 residues. The CDR3: CSGDWRASPIF. The CDR3 region has the DNA TGCAGTGGGGATTGGCGGGCGTCACCGATCTTC.

The rearrangement uses TRBV5-1 and TRBJ2-5, with TRBD1 matching 7 bases. With V trimmed by 0 bases and J by 3 bases, 11 bases remained unmatched. The CDR3 length is 17 residues. Germline CDR1 is SGHRS and CDR2 is YFSETQ. The CDR3 DNA follows: TGCGCCAGCAGCTTGGAGAAGACAGGGTCCCTGAAAGAGACCCAGTACTTC. It yields the protein CASSLEKTGSLKETQYF.

The chain combines TRBV5-6 with TRBJ2-5; tentative D call: TRBD2 (5 bases). Germline values: CDR1 SGHDT, CDR2 YYEEEE. CDR3 length equals 14 residues. The germline V and J ends were trimmed by 6 bases and 3 bases, with 15 bases remaining between them. The CDR3 sequence is CASNFGRGKETQYF. CDR3 nucleotide sequence: TGTGCCAGCAACTTCGGACGGGGTAAAGAGACCCAGTACTTC.

The genes are TRBV30 and TRBJ2-5, with TRBD1 as a possible D gene (5 bases). The CDR3 contains 13 residues. V was clipped by 4 bases and J by 5 bases, with 14 bases between them. The germline CDR1 and CDR2 sequences are GTSNPN and SVGIG (reference sequence). The CDR3 loop reads CAWMSRGRETQYF. The CDR3 DNA sequence: TGTGCCTGGATGTCAAGGGGCCGTGAGACCCAGTACTTC.

This chain connects TRBV18 to TRBJ1-5; D unclear. V was shortened by 2 bases and J by 0 bases, with 5 bases between the two germline ends. Looked up from germline, CDR1 is KGHSH and CDR2 is LQKENI. This CDR3 is built from 14 residues. CDR3 DNA: TGTGCCAGCTCACCAGTATATAGCAATCAGCCCCAGCATTTT. Translated: CASSPVYSNQPQHF. The full variable domain, rest sourced from reference TRBV18 and TRBJ1-5, is NAGVMQNPRHLVRRRGQEARLRCSPMKGHSHVYWYRQLPEEGLKFMVYLQKENIIDESGMPKERFSAEFPKEGPSILRIQQVVRGDSAAYFCASSPVYSNQPQHFGDGTRLSIL.

J is TRBJ2-6 and V is TRBV28; 8 bases map to TRBD2. The trim removed 10 bases at V and 3 bases at J, leaving 11 bases unmatched. The germline V gene has CDR1 MDHEN and CDR2 SYDVKM. The CDR3 covers 16 residues. The CDR3 spells CATSAGAPNGANVLTF. CDR3 coding DNA: TGTGCCACCTCAGCGGGAGCTCCCAATGGGGCCAACGTCCTGACTTTC. Supplemented by reference TRBV28 and TRBJ2-6, the full variable domain reads DVKVTQSSRYLVKRTGEKVFLECVQDMDHENMFWYRQDPGLGLRLIYFSYDVKMKEKGDIPEGYSVSREKKERFSLILESASTNQTSMYLCATSAGAPNGANVLTFGAGSRLTVL.

The chain has TRBV30 and TRBJ2-7; no firm D call. Per germline, CDR1 GTSNPN and CDR2 SVGIG (reference sequence). The CDR3 runs 11 residues. Deletions cut 4 bases from V and 2 bases from J, with 6 bases between. CDR3 protein: CAWIRPYEQYF. The CDR3 region has the DNA TGTGCCTGGATACGTCCCTACGAGCAGTACTTC.

The chain employs TRBV5-1 and TRBJ1-1, with a possible D match to TRBD1 (6 bases). The CDR3 covers 15 residues. Trimming took 3 bases from V and 5 from J, leaving 17 bases between them. Germline-derived CDR1 and CDR2 are SGHRS and YFSETQ. The CDR3 spells CASSSEGGAGTEAFF. Here the CDR3 DNA reads TGCGCCAGCAGCTCCGAAGGGGGGGCGGGGACTGAAGCTTTCTTT.

The V and J genes are TRBV5-4 and TRBJ2-5, with D maybe TRBD1 (5 bases). Trimming removed 4 bases at V and 5 bases at J, with 21 bases between. Germline-derived CDR1 and CDR2 are SGHNT and YYREEE (reference sequence). The CDR3 is 16 amino acids. This chain's CDR3 is CASSPQRDRPRETQYF. DNA of the CDR3: TGTGCCAGCAGCCCTCAAAGAGACAGACCAAGGGAGACCCAGTACTTC.

The CDR3 loop is CAALHSGTDTQYF. CDR3 DNA sequence: TGTGCCGCCTTACATTCCGGCACAGATACGCAGTATTTT. V gene TRBV30 combines with J gene TRBJ2-3; no definite D call. CDR3 length equals 13 residues. Germline-derived CDR1 and CDR2 are GTSNPN and SVGIG (reference sequence). Trimming took 8 bases from V and 1 from J, leaving 13 bases between them.